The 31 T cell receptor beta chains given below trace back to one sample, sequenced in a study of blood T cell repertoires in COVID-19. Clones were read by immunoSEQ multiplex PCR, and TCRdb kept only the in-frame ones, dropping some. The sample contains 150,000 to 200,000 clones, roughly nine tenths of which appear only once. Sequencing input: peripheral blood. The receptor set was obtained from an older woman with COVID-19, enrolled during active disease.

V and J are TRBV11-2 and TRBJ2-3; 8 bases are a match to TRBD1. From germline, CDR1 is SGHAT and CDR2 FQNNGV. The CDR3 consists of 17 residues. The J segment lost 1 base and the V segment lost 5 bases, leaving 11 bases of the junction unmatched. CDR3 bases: TGTGCCAGCAGCAGACGCTGGACAGGGTCGGGCACAGATACGCAGTATTTT. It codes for CASSRRWTGSGTDTQYF.

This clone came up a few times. For the CDR3, the DNA is TGTGCCAGCAGCCAAGTGTCCCAGCGGGAGCCGGGTGAGCAGTTCTTC. It yields the protein CASSQVSQREPGEQFF. The chain recombines TRBV4-2 with TRBJ2-1, with 8 bases lining up with TRBD2. V lost 1 base to trimming and J lost 9 bases; unmatched junction nucleotides: 11. Germline V CDR1 and CDR2: LGHNA, YNFKEQ. This CDR3 spans 16 amino acids.

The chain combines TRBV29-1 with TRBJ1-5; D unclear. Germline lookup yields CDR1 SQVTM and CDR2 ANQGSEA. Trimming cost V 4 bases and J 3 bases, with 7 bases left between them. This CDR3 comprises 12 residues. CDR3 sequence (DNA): TGCAGCGTTGGGGCACTCAATCAGCCCCAGCATTTT. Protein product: CSVGALNQPQHF.

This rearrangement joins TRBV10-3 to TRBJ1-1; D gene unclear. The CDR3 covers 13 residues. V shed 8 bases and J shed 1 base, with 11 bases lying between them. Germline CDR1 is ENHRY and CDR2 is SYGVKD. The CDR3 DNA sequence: TGTGCCATCGTTGCAGACTCGAACACTGAAGCTTTCTTT. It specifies CAIVADSNTEAFF.

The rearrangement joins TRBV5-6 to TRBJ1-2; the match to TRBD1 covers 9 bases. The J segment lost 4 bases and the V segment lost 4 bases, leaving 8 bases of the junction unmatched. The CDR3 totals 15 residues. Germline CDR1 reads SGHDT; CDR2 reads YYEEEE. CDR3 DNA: TGTGCCAGCAGCAGCTACAGGGGGCTGAGCTATGGCTACACCTTC. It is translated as CASSSYRGLSYGYTF.

This CDR3 reads CASSPTGSGRPLNEQFF. The DNA for the CDR3 is TGTGCCAGCAGCCCGACGGGCAGCGGGAGGCCTCTTAATGAGCAGTTCTTC. The V gene is TRBV7-2, the J gene TRBJ2-1, with 9 bases lining up with TRBD2. CDR3 length equals 17 residues. Germline assignment: CDR1 SGHTA and CDR2 FQGNSA. The V gene end was trimmed by 5 bases and the J gene end by 7 bases; junction bases not matched to a gene: 15.

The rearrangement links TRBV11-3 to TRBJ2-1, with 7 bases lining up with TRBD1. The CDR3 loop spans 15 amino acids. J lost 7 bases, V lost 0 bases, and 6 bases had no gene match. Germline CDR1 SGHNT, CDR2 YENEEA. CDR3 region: CASSLEGGSDNEQFF. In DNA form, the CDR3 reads TGTGCCAGCAGCTTAGAAGGGGGCTCTGATAATGAGCAGTTCTTC.

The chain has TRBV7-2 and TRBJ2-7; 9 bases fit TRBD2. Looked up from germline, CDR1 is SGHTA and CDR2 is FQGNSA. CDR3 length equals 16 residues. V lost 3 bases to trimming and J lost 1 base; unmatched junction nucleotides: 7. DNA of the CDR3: TGTGCCAGCAGCTTCCAAGCGGGAGGTACTTCCTACGAGCAGTACTTC. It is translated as CASSFQAGGTSYEQYF.

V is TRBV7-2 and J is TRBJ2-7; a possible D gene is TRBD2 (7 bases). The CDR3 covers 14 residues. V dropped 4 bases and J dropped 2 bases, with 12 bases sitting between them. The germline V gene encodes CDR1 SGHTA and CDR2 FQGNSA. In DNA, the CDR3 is TGTGCCAGCAGCTCACAGGGAGGGACCTACGAGCAGTACTTC. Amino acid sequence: CASSSQGGTYEQYF.

The chain's CDR3 is CASSFGDTEAFF. Written as DNA, the CDR3 is TGTGCCAGCAGTTTCGGGGATACTGAAGCTTTCTTT. V gene TRBV6-5 combines with J gene TRBJ1-1; D is uncertain. CDR1 is MNHEY, CDR2 SVGAGI, per germline. V lost 4 bases and J lost 5, with 8 bases in between. The CDR3 extends over 12 amino acids.

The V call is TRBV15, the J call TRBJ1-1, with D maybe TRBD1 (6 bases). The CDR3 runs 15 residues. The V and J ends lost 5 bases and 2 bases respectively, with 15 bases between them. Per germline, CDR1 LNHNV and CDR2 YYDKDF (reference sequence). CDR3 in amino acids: CATSRRTVSNTEAFF. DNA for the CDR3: TGTGCCACCAGCCGGAGGACAGTATCTAACACTGAAGCTTTCTTT.

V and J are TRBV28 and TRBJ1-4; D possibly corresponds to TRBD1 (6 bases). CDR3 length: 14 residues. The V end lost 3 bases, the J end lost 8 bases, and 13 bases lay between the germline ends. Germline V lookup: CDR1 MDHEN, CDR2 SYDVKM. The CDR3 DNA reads TGTGCCAGCAGTTTTCGGGGGGCGAGGGAAAAACTGTTTTTT. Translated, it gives CASSFRGAREKLFF.

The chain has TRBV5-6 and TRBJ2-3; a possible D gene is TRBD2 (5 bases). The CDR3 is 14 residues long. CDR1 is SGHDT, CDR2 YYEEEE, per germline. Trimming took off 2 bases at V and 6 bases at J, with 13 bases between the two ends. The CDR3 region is CASSFPTWRDTQYF. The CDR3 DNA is TGTGCCAGCAGCTTCCCGACATGGAGGGATACGCAGTATTTT.

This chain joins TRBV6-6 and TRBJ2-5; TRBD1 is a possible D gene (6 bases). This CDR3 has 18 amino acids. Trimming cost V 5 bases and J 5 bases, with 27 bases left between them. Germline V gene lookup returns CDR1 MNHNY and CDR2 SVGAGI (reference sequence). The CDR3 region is CASSPVGMIQGSGETQYF. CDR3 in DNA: TGTGCCAGCAGTCCGGTCGGGATGATACAGGGTTCAGGGGAGACCCAGTACTTC.

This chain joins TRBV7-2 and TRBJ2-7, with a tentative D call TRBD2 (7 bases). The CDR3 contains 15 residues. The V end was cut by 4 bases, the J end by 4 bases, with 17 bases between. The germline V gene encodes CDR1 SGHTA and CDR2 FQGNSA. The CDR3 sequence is CASSWGGTTLYEQYF. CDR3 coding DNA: TGTGCCAGCAGCTGGGGGGGGACAACTCTTTACGAGCAGTACTTC.

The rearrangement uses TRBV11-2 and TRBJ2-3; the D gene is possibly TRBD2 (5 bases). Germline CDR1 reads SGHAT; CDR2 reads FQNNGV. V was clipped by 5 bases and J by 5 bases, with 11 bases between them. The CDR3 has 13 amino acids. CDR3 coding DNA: TGTGCCAGCAGCCTCATGGGGAGAGATACGCAGTATTTT. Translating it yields CASSLMGRDTQYF.

DNA for the CDR3: TGTGCCAGCAGTTTATTCCCCGGGAAGGAAGCTTTCTTT. It specifies CASSLFPGKEAFF. The chain employs TRBV6-5 and TRBJ1-1; D uncertain. Per germline, CDR1 MNHEY and CDR2 SVGAGI. The CDR3 sequence is 13 residues long. Trimming pared 4 bases from V and 8 bases from J, leaving 14 bases between.

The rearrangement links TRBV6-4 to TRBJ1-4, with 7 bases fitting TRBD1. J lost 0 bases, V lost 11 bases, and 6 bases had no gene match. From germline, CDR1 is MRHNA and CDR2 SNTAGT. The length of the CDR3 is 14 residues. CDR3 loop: CAGGTVATNEKLFF. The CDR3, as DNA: TGTGCCGGGGGGACAGTTGCAACTAATGAAAAACTGTTTTTT.

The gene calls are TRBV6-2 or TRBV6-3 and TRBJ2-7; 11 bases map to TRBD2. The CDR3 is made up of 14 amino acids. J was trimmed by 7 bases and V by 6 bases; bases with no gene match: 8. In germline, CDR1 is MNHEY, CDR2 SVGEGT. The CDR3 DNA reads TGTGCCAGCAGCCGACTAGCGGGATCGCGGGAGCAGTACTTC. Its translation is CASSRLAGSREQYF.

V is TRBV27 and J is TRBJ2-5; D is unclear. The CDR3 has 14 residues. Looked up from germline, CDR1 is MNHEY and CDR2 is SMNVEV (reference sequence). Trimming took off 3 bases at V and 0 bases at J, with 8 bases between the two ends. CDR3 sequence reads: CASSFTDHQETQYF. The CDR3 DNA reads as TGTGCCAGCAGTTTCACAGACCACCAAGAGACCCAGTACTTC.

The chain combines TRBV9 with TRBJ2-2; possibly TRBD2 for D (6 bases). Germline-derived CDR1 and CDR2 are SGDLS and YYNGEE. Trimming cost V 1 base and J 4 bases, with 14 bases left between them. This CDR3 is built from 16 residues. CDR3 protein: CASSVIPGAPTGELFF. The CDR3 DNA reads TGTGCCAGCAGCGTAATACCGGGAGCGCCCACCGGGGAGCTGTTTTTT. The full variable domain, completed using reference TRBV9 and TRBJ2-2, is DSGVTQTPKHLITATGQRVTLRCSPRSGDLSVYWYQQSLDQGLQFLIQYYNGEERAKGNILERFSAQQFPDLHSELNLSSLELGDSALYFCASSVIPGAPTGELFFGEGSRLTVL.

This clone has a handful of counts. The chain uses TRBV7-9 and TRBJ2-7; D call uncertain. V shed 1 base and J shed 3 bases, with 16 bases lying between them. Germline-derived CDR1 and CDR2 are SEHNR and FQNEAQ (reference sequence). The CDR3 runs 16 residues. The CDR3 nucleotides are TGTGCCAGCAGCTTAGTCTTTGGGCTTCGGCTCTACGAGCAGTACTTC. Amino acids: CASSLVFGLRLYEQYF.

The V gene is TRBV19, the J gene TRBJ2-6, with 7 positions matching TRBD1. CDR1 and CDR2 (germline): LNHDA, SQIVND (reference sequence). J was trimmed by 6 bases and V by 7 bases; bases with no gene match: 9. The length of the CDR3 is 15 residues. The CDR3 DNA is TGTGCCAGTAACCCGACAGGGCCATCGGCCAACGTCCTGACTTTC. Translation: CASNPTGPSANVLTF. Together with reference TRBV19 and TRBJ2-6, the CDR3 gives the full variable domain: DGGITQSPKYLFRKEGQNVTLSCEQNLNHDAMYWYRQDPGQGLRLIYYSQIVNDFQKGDIAEGYSVSREKKESFPLTVTSAQKNPTAFYLCASNPTGPSANVLTFGAGSRLTVL.

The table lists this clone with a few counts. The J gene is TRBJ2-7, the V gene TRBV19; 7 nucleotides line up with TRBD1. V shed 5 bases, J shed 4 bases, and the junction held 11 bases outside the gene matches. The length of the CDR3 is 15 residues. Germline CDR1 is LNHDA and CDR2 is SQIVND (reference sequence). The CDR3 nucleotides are TGTGCCAGTAGTGACTCGGGACAGAAAACTTACGAGCAGTACTTC. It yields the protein CASSDSGQKTYEQYF.

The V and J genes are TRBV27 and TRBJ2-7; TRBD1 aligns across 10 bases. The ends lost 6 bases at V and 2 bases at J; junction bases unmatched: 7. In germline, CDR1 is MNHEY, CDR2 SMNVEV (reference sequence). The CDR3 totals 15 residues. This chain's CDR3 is CASSPFGTGAYEQYF. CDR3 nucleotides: TGTGCCAGCAGCCCCTTCGGGACAGGGGCCTACGAGCAGTACTTC.

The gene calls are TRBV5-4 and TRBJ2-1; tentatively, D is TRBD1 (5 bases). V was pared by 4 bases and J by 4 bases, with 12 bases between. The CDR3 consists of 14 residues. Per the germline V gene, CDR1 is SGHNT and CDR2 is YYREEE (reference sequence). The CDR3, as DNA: TGTGCCAGCAGCCTACTGACAGAGTACAATGAGCAGTTCTTC. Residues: CASSLLTEYNEQFF.

The CDR3 DNA follows: TGTGCCAGCAGCTTAAGGGCTAGCGGCTCCTACGAGCAGTACTTC. It codes for CASSLRASGSYEQYF. This chain links TRBV7-2 with TRBJ2-7; TRBD2 agrees at 7 bases. The germline gives CDR1 SGHTA, CDR2 FQGNSA. V lost 2 bases, J lost 0 bases, and 4 bases stayed unmatched. CDR3 length: 15 amino acids. The full variable domain, rest sourced from reference TRBV7-2 and TRBJ2-7, is GAGVSQSPSNKVTEKGKDVELRCDPISGHTALYWYRQSLGQGLEFLIYFQGNSAPDKSGLPSDRFSAERTGGSVSTLTIQRTQQEDSAVYLCASSLRASGSYEQYFGPGTRLTVT.

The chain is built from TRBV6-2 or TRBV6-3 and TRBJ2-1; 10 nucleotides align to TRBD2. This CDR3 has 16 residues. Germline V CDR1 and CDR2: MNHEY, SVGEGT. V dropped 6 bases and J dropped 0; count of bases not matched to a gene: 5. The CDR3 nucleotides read TGTGCCAGCAGCCGTAGCGGGAGGAGCTCCTACAATGAGCAGTTCTTC. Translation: CASSRSGRSSYNEQFF.

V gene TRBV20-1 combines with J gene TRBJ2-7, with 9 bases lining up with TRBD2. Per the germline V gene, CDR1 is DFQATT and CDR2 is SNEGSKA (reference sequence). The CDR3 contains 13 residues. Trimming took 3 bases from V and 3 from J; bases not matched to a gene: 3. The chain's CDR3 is CSASWREGYEQYF. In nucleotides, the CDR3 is TGCAGTGCTAGTTGGCGGGAGGGCTACGAGCAGTACTTC.

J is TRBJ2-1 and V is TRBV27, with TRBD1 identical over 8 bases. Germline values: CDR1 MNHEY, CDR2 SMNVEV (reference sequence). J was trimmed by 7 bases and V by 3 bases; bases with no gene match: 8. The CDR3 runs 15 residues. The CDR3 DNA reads TGTGCCAGCAGTTTTTCGGACAGGGCCCCTAATGAGCAGTTCTTC. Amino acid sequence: CASSFSDRAPNEQFF.

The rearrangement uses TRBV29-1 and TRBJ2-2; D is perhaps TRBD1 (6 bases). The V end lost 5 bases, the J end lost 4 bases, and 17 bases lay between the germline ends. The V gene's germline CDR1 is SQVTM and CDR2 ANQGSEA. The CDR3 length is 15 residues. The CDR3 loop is CSVPLQGSGTGELFF. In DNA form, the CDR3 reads TGCAGCGTTCCTCTACAGGGAAGTGGCACCGGGGAGCTGTTTTTT.